These 21 T cell receptor beta chains were all obtained from the same sample, sequenced in a study of technical replicates of blood from a few donors. Only in-frame clones appear in the TCRdb table, and some are missing; sequencing was by immunoSEQ multiplex PCR. The sample has under 85,000 clones, approximately 93% seen once. Sequencing was performed on T cells isolated from PBMCs. The receptors here all came from a human donor in good health.

This clone was seen once. The chain combines TRBV6-1 with TRBJ1-2, with D hard to call. Trimming took 0 bases from V and 7 from J, leaving 9 bases between them. Germline CDR1 MNHNS, CDR2 SASEGT. The CDR3 extends over 13 amino acids. For the CDR3, the DNA is TGTGCCAGCAGTGAAGCACAGATACTTGGCTACACCTTC. It codes for CASSEAQILGYTF.

This rearrangement joins TRBV5-6 to TRBJ2-5, with 10 bases lining up with TRBD1. From germline, CDR1 is SGHDT and CDR2 YYEEEE. Trimming removed 3 bases from V and 3 bases from J; junction bases left unmatched: 11. CDR3 length: 17 residues. The CDR3 nucleotides are TGTGCCAGCAGCTCCGGGACAGGGGAGGGGATCAAAGAGACCCAGTACTTC. Amino acid sequence: CASSSGTGEGIKETQYF.

This chain joins TRBV2 and TRBJ1-5; 10 bases map to TRBD1. V trimming: 8 bases; J trimming: 4 bases; junction bases outside the gene matches: 5. The germline V gene has CDR1 SNHLY and CDR2 FYNNEI. CDR3 length: 14 amino acids. DNA for the CDR3: TGTGCCAGCTCAGACAGGGGGCATAATCAGCCCCAGCATTTT. Its translation: CASSDRGHNQPQHF.

This clone was observed a few times. V usage is TRBV9 and J usage is TRBJ1-1; tentatively, D is TRBD1 (6 bases). The CDR3 is 13 residues long. The germline CDR1 and CDR2 sequences are SGDLS and YYNGEE. V dropped 4 bases and J dropped 4 bases, with 11 bases sitting between them. This CDR3 is CASSRGGVTEAFF. The CDR3 DNA reads TGTGCCAGCAGCCGAGGGGGGGTCACTGAAGCTTTCTTT.

The chain couples TRBV7-9 to TRBJ2-1; 14 bases map to TRBD2. The CDR3 is made up of 16 amino acids. Germline trimming cut 5 bases from V and 10 bases from J; bases unmatched to any gene: 10. CDR1 is SEHNR and CDR2 is FQNEAQ in the germline V gene (reference sequence). CDR3 DNA sequence: TGTGCCAGCAGCCCCACCGGGACTAGCGGGAGTGGGGAGCAGTTCTTC. Amino acids: CASSPTGTSGSGEQFF.

V is TRBV28 and J is TRBJ1-4; tentatively, D is TRBD1 (6 bases). Trimming removed 5 bases from V and 6 bases from J, with 13 bases in between. Germline CDR1 and CDR2: MDHEN and SYDVKM. CDR3 size: 14 residues. The CDR3 loop is CASSPTGSDEKLFF. As DNA, the CDR3 is TGTGCCAGCAGTCCTACAGGGAGTGATGAAAAACTGTTTTTT.

In DNA, the CDR3 is TGTGCCTGGAGTGTACAAGGGGAGGATGAGCAGTTCTTC. It encodes CAWSVQGEDEQFF. The chain recombines TRBV30 with TRBJ2-1; perhaps TRBD2 as D (6 bases). The CDR3 covers 13 residues. The V gene lost 0 bases and the J gene lost 8 bases, with 11 bases spanning the gap. Germline values: CDR1 GTSNPN, CDR2 SVGIG (reference sequence). Looking up the rest from reference TRBV30 and TRBJ2-1 gives the full variable domain: SQTIHQWPATLVQPVGSPLSLECTVEGTSNPNLYWYRQAAGRGLQLLFYSVGIGQISSEVPQNLSASRPQDRQFILSSKKLLLSDSGFYLCAWSVQGEDEQFFGPGTRLTVL.

This chain uses TRBV4-1 with TRBJ2-1, with 8 bases aligning to TRBD2. This CDR3 has 16 amino acids. V lost 1 base to trimming and J lost 0 bases; unmatched junction nucleotides: 2. Germline CDR1 reads MGHRA; CDR2 reads YSYEKL. The CDR3 DNA follows: TGCGCCAGCAGCCAAGGACTAGCGAACTCCTACAATGAGCAGTTCTTC. It translates to CASSQGLANSYNEQFF.

This chain uses TRBV15 with TRBJ2-7; 7 bases fit TRBD1. V dropped 5 bases and J dropped 3; count of bases not matched to a gene: 7. Looked up from germline, CDR1 is LNHNV and CDR2 is YYDKDF (reference sequence). CDR3 length equals 14 residues. The CDR3 sequence is CATSYQGGNYEQYF. CDR3 nucleotides: TGTGCCACCAGCTATCAAGGGGGCAACTACGAGCAGTACTTC.

This sequence joins TRBV11-2 and TRBJ1-1; D might be TRBD1 (5 bases). The CDR3 has 12 amino acids. In germline, CDR1 is SGHAT, CDR2 FQNNGV. V lost 2 bases and J lost 6, with 7 bases in between. The DNA of the CDR3 is TGTGCCAGCAGCTTACAGGGATCTGAAGCTTTCTTT. It yields the protein CASSLQGSEAFF.

The chain combines TRBV14 with TRBJ1-1; D gene ambiguous. The V end was cut by 3 bases, the J end by 1 base, with 6 bases between. The CDR3 has 13 amino acids. Per germline, CDR1 SGHDN and CDR2 FVKESK. Here the CDR3 reads CASSQGRNTEAFF. The DNA of the CDR3 is TGTGCCAGCAGCCAGGGCCGGAACACTGAAGCTTTCTTT.

V is TRBV6-1 and J is TRBJ1-5; a weak D match, TRBD1 (6 bases). This CDR3 has 16 amino acids. Germline V gene lookup returns CDR1 MNHNS and CDR2 SASEGT. Between the trimmed V and J ends, which lost 4 bases and 2 bases, there was a span of 15 bases. CDR3 nucleotides: TGTGCCAGCAGTGGGGCGGTGGGGGCAGGCAATCAGCCCCAGCATTTT. Protein product: CASSGAVGAGNQPQHF.

This chain connects TRBV27 to TRBJ1-4; weak D call: TRBD1 (5 bases). Germline lookup yields CDR1 MNHEY and CDR2 SMNVEV (reference sequence). This CDR3 is 14 amino acids long. Trimming shortened V by 2 bases and J by 8 bases, and 12 bases separated the two germline ends. For the CDR3, the DNA is TGTGCCAGCAGTTTAATTCAGGGAGGGGAAAAACTGTTTTTT. It translates to CASSLIQGGEKLFF.

The V gene is TRBV28, the J gene TRBJ1-2; possible D gene TRBD1, 5 bases. This CDR3 is built from 14 residues. V lost 7 bases and J lost 3, with 15 bases in between. The germline CDR1 and CDR2 sequences are MDHEN and SYDVKM. In DNA form, the CDR3 reads TGTGCCAGCAAAGGAGGGACGGCGGACTATGGCTACACCTTC. It translates to CASKGGTADYGYTF.

The chain has TRBV19 and TRBJ2-7; no definite D call. The CDR3 sequence is 13 residues long. Deletions cut 4 bases from V and 4 bases from J, with 11 bases between. Per the germline V gene, CDR1 is LNHDA and CDR2 is SQIVND (reference sequence). In nucleotides, the CDR3 is TGTGCCAGTAGTAAGTCGTTAGAATACGAGCAGTACTTC. Its protein product is CASSKSLEYEQYF.

The chain employs TRBV30 and TRBJ2-7, with D hard to call. Germline V gene sequence: CDR1 GTSNPN, CDR2 SVGIG (reference sequence). V lost 0 bases and J 2 bases, leaving 5 bases between the germline ends. This CDR3 spans 12 amino acids. CDR3 amino acids: CAWSVQTYEQYF. CDR3 sequence (DNA): TGTGCCTGGAGTGTACAGACCTACGAGCAGTACTTC.

The chain uses TRBV9 and TRBJ2-7, with TRBD1 as a possible D gene (5 bases). Per germline, CDR1 SGDLS and CDR2 YYNGEE. CDR3 size: 13 residues. Trimming stripped 3 bases from V and 0 bases from J, with 7 bases between. The CDR3 region is CASSGQSSYEQYF. DNA of the CDR3: TGTGCCAGCAGCGGACAGAGCTCCTACGAGCAGTACTTC.

This clone occurred once. The genes are TRBV6-5 and TRBJ2-3, with 8 bases that match TRBD2. The J segment lost 5 bases and the V segment lost 7 bases, leaving 5 bases of the junction unmatched. Germline CDR1 reads MNHEY; CDR2 reads SVGAGI. The CDR3 sequence is 13 residues long. CDR3 amino acids: CASMSREGDTQYF. As DNA, the CDR3 is TGTGCCAGCATGAGCCGGGAGGGAGATACGCAGTATTTT.

The chain links TRBV6-1 to TRBJ2-2; tentative D call: TRBD1 (5 bases). The CDR3 extends over 14 amino acids. Germline V gene sequence: CDR1 MNHNS, CDR2 SASEGT. Trimming left V 0 bases short and J 5 bases short, with 7 bases between. CDR3 sequence reads: CASSEARGTGELFF. CDR3 nucleotides: TGTGCCAGCAGTGAAGCTAGGGGAACCGGGGAGCTGTTTTTT.

The chain is built from TRBV27 and TRBJ2-1; 9 nucleotides agree with TRBD2. The CDR3 loop spans 15 amino acids. The germline V gene has CDR1 MNHEY and CDR2 SMNVEV (reference sequence). Trimming cost V 6 bases and J 0 bases; bases outside gene matches: 3. The CDR3 nucleotides are TGTGCCAGCAGATATAGCGGGAGCTCCTACAATGAGCAGTTCTTC. Amino acids: CASRYSGSSYNEQFF.

This clone is a singleton in its sample. The chain recombines TRBV18 with TRBJ1-4; D is unresolved. V was cut by 8 bases and J by 5 bases, with 9 bases left in between. The CDR3 runs 12 residues. Germline CDR1 is KGHSH and CDR2 is LQKENI. CDR3 loop: CASQEPNEKLFF. CDR3 in DNA: TGTGCCAGCCAGGAACCAAATGAAAAACTGTTTTTT.